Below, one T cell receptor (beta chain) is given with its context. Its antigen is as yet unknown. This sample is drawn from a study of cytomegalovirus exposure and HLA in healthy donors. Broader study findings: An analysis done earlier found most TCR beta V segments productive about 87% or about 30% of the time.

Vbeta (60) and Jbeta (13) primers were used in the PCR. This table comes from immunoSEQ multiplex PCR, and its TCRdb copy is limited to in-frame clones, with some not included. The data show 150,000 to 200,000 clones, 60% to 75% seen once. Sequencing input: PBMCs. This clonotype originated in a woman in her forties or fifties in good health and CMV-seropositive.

CDR3 bases: TGTGCCAGCAGCTTGGGTTCTCGGGGAAACACCGGGGAGCTGTTTTTT. It encodes CASSLGSRGNTGELFF. This chain joins TRBV5-4 and TRBJ2-2; D perhaps matches TRBD2 (5 bases). V lost 0 bases and J 2 bases, leaving 11 bases between the germline ends. The V gene's germline CDR1 is SGHNT and CDR2 YYREEE (reference sequence). This CDR3 is 16 amino acids long.